These 9 T cell receptor beta chains were all obtained from the same sample, sequenced in a study of type 1 regulatory T cells. General study points: Compared with non-Tr1 cells, Tr1 cells showed a narrower TCR repertoire.

TCRdb processed the reads anew with MiXCR; each CDR3 protein has one entry. Of roughly 6,200 distinct CDR3 sequences listed, 30% to 40% are singletons. These TCRs' antigens remain unknown. Material: cultured type 1 regulatory T (Tr1) cells, either the whole culture or a sorted fraction (not recorded which). The receptors were gathered from a human donor in good health.

This clonotype was recorded a few times. The junction shows a germline mismatch at one end, possibly a read error. The chain couples TRBV12-5 to TRBJ2-1; 7 bases are a match to TRBD2. This CDR3 has 16 amino acids. In germline, CDR1 is LGHNT, CDR2 FRNRAP. The CDR3 region is CASGLVRAGVFDEQFF. As DNA, the CDR3 is TGTGCTAGTGGCTTGGTAAGGGCGGGAGTCTTCGATGAGCAGTTCTTC.

Comments on this clonotype: A junction boundary mismatches the germline segment, possibly from a read error. V gene TRBV9 combines with J gene TRBJ2-3; 9 bases align to TRBD2. This CDR3 spans 18 amino acids. Germline CDR1 and CDR2: SGDLS and YYNGEE. CDR3 loop: CASSLLGGLAQAGDTQFF. CDR3 coding DNA: TGTGCCAGCAGCCTACTAGGGGGACTAGCCCAAGCGGGGGATACGCAGTTTTTT.

This rearrangement joins TRBV7-9 to TRBJ1-3; D gene ambiguous. The CDR3 length is 14 residues. Trimming shortened V by 3 bases and J by 8 bases, and 14 bases separated the two germline ends. Germline assignment: CDR1 SEHNR and CDR2 FQNEAQ (reference sequence). DNA of the CDR3: TGTGCCAGCAGCTTTATGGCGGGGAGTGACACCATATATTTT. Encoded protein: CASSFMAGSDTIYF.

Details on this clonotype: The junction differs from germline at one of its ends, possibly a read error. In DNA form, the CDR3 reads TGTGCCAGCAGCCAAGTCTTAACTAGCGCACGCCTCTACGAGCAGCACTTC. It encodes CASSQVLTSARLYEQHF. The rearrangement uses TRBV3-1 and TRBJ2-7; 7 positions agree with TRBD2. The CDR3 is 17 residues long. Germline V gene lookup returns CDR1 LGHDT and CDR2 YNNKEL (reference sequence).

This clonotype was seen many times. This chain joins TRBV6-1 and TRBJ1-5; D is undetermined. Germline V CDR1 and CDR2: MNHNS, SASEGT. Deletions cut 0 bases from V and 0 bases from J, with 3 bases between. The CDR3 sequence is 14 residues long. The chain's CDR3 is CASSEAHSNQPQHF. DNA of the CDR3: TGTGCCAGCAGTGAAGCGCATAGCAATCAGCCCCAGCATTTT.

This clonotype is classed as medium-sized (0.01 to 0.1%). The genes are TRBV7-2 and TRBJ2-2; D is perhaps TRBD1 (6 bases). CDR1 SGHTA and CDR2 FQGNSA come from the germline V gene. The CDR3 loop spans 15 amino acids. V shed 5 bases and J shed 1 base, with 11 bases lying between them. For the CDR3, the DNA is TGTGCCAGCAGCCTTCAGGGGAGGAACACCGGGGAGCTGTTTTTT. Its protein is CASSLQGRNTGELFF.

At least ten counts were recorded for this clonotype. This chain uses TRBV7-2 with TRBJ2-1, with 8 bases fitting TRBD2. This CDR3 region has 16 residues. The trim removed 1 base at V and 10 bases at J, leaving 12 bases unmatched. CDR1 and CDR2 from the germline V gene are SGHTA and FQGNSA. Here the CDR3 DNA reads TGTGCCAGCAGCTTAGGAACGGGAGGGAATTTTCGGGAGCAGTTCTTC. Translating gives CASSLGTGGNFREQFF.

This clonotype is labeled as medium-sized. The chain is built from TRBV11-3 and TRBJ2-5; D possibly uses TRBD1 or TRBD2 (5 bases each). Trimming stripped 5 bases from V and 7 bases from J, with 14 bases between. Germline loops: CDR1 SGHNT, CDR2 YENEEA. The CDR3 covers 13 residues. The CDR3 is CASSSRDGGTQYF. CDR3 nucleotides: TGTGCCAGCAGCAGCCGGGACGGTGGGACCCAGTACTTC.

The V call is TRBV10-1, the J call TRBJ2-1, with D possibly matching TRBD2 (6 bases). V lost 6 bases, J lost 9 bases, and 21 bases lay in between. Germline loops: CDR1 WNHNN, CDR2 SYGVQD (reference sequence). The CDR3 is 15 amino acids. The CDR3 loop reads CASSVIGGPFFEQFF. CDR3 sequence (DNA): TGCGCCAGCAGCGTTATCGGAGGGCCCTTTTTTGAGCAGTTCTTC.